This TCR beta chain is from a study of post-analysis software for immune sequencing data. About the study: Disease courses included relapsing-remitting, secondary progressive and progressive-relapsing multiple sclerosis.

Notes on the study in general: Clustering by F measure revealed strong co-clustering among samples prepared together in one batch. Patients carried 5 or 6 TRBV segments more frequently than controls did, and TRBV5-6, TRBV5-1 and TRBV20-1 were among them.

The table lists this clonotype with a few counts. What it binds is unknown. The CDR3 extends over 14 amino acids. Trimming took 6 bases from V and 3 from J, leaving 14 bases between them. Germline-derived CDR1 and CDR2 are SNHLY and FYNNEI. Unique molecular identifiers were built into the TCR beta cDNA libraries. TCRdb used MiXCR to reprocess the PCR reads, holding one entry per CDR3 protein. The table has about 800,000 distinct CDR3 sequences, 25% to 30% seen once. V usage is TRBV2 and J usage is TRBJ1-2; the D is unclear. Sequencing was carried out using blood. This TCR came from a girl aged 10-17 years with multiple sclerosis. CDR3 region: CASSSMADYYGYTF. For the CDR3, the DNA is TGTGCCAGCAGCAGCATGGCAGACTACTATGGCTACACCTTC.